This entry lists 6 T cell receptor beta chains sequenced from one sample in a study of identifying expanded T cells in peripheral blood. TCRdb's copy holds only in-frame clones and misses some; the assay was immunoSEQ multiplex PCR. The table records 95,000 to 150,000 clones, more than 75% of them present only once. The sequencing input was blood. These receptors all come from a person aged 18 to 75 in good health.

In its sample, this clone was seen many times. This sequence joins TRBV10-3 and TRBJ1-1, with 7 bases lining up with TRBD1. The CDR3 totals 15 residues. CDR1 is ENHRY, CDR2 SYGVKD, per germline. Germline trimming cut 10 bases from V and 0 bases from J; bases unmatched to any gene: 11. The CDR3 region is CATNRGDGMNTEAFF. The CDR3 coding sequence is TGTGCCACAAACAGGGGTGACGGGATGAACACTGAAGCTTTCTTT.

The rearrangement links TRBV11-3 to TRBJ1-4; the D gene is possibly TRBD1 (5 bases). The V gene's germline CDR1 is SGHNT and CDR2 YENEEA. CDR3 size: 19 residues. V was clipped by 4 bases and J by 5 bases, with 26 bases between them. The CDR3, as DNA: TGTGCCAGCAGCTACCATTTAGGGTTAGACAGTTCGCTGAATGAAAAACTGTTTTTT. It yields the protein CASSYHLGLDSSLNEKLFF.

The CDR3 DNA follows: TGTGCCAGCAGCCGTCCGGGTGTAGAGGCGGACACTGAAGCTTTCTTT. Amino acids: CASSRPGVEADTEAFF. V usage is TRBV5-4 and J usage is TRBJ1-1; no reliable D call. The V and J ends lost 4 bases and 3 bases respectively, with 19 bases between them. The germline CDR1 and CDR2 sequences are SGHNT and YYREEE (reference sequence). This CDR3 spans 16 amino acids.

The chain combines TRBV19 with TRBJ1-1; D uncertain. The ends were cut back, 7 bases at V and 12 bases at J, with 21 bases in the middle. Germline V gene data show CDR1 as LNHDA and CDR2 as SQIVND (reference sequence). This CDR3 has 13 amino acids. The CDR3 protein is CASTSRRAGRSFF. DNA of the CDR3: TGTGCCAGTACCTCGAGGAGAGCGGGCCGATCTTTCTTT.

CDR3 amino acids: CASGLTSGYTGELFF. CDR3 DNA sequence: TGTGCTAGTGGTTTGACTAGCGGTTACACCGGGGAGCTGTTTTTT. V gene TRBV12-5 combines with J gene TRBJ2-2, with 8 positions matching TRBD2. Germline V gene sequence: CDR1 LGHNT, CDR2 FRNRAP. Losses at the gene ends were 2 bases for V and 3 bases for J; bases not matched to a gene: 2. The CDR3 is made up of 15 amino acids. Variable domain in full (rest from reference TRBV12-5 and TRBJ2-2): DARVTQTPRHKVTEMGQEVTMRCQPILGHNTVFWYRQTMMQGLELLAYFRNRAPLDDSGMPKDRFSAEMPDATLATLKIQPSEPRDSAVYFCASGLTSGYTGELFFGEGSRLTVL.

This rearrangement joins TRBV2 to TRBJ1-1; D remains unclear. The V end lost 4 bases, the J end lost 5 bases, and 5 bases lay between the germline ends. This CDR3 spans 11 amino acids. The V gene's germline CDR1 is SNHLY and CDR2 FYNNEI. CDR3 sequence: CASSAWTEAFF. The CDR3 nucleotides are TGTGCCAGCAGTGCGTGGACTGAAGCTTTCTTT.